This T cell receptor beta chain was identified during a study of cytomegalovirus exposure and HLA in healthy donors. Study-wide findings and caveats: In a later analysis, an Asian-associated ancestry cluster reportedly showed fewer N-insertions than the roughly 700-donor mean.

It was with 60 Vbeta and 13 Jbeta primers that the PCR ran. Sequenced by immunoSEQ multiplex PCR; TCRdb stores in-frame clones only, minus some. This table holds nearly 200,000 clones, 60% to 80% found once. As regards this clone: The antigen is unknown.

Germline V gene sequence: CDR1 MDHEN, CDR2 SYDVKM. The CDR3 consists of 12 residues. V was pared by 6 bases and J by 7 bases, with 4 bases of the junction left unmatched. Sequencing was performed on PBMCs. The TCR sequence derives from a woman aged 25 to 39 in good health and CMV-seropositive. This chain connects TRBV28 to TRBJ1-2; TRBD1 matches 8 bases. For the CDR3, the DNA is TGTGCCAGCAGCCAGACAGGGGTTGGCTACACCTTC. Protein: CASSQTGVGYTF.